This T cell receptor (beta chain) appears in the sequencing data of a study of long-term antiretroviral therapy in people with HIV. Study results and limitations: Pre-ART expanded TRB clones stayed dominant throughout, though often decreasing after ART. Relative to transplant donor controls, diversity remained lower despite increasing after ART. Drawn between the mid-2000s and the late 2010s, the blood was possibly obtained under older ART regimens.

At the survey level, the v3.0 immunoSEQ assay was run. Profiled with immunoSEQ multiplex PCR; TCRdb holds only in-frame clones, not every one. The profile shows fewer than 20,000 clones, about 78% of them singletons. People in the study who had HIV all got their treatment in the United States. Note on this clone: Antigen: not known.

Trimming removed 5 bases at V and 6 bases at J, with 12 bases between. The length of the CDR3 is 13 residues. The germline CDR1 and CDR2 sequences are KGHSH and LQKENI. The input for sequencing was unsorted PBMCs, taken 0.3 years after starting antiretroviral therapy. V and J are TRBV18 and TRBJ2-3, with unresolved D. This TCR came from a woman aged 45-65 years with HIV. CDR3 in DNA: TGTGCCAGCTCAGGTATACCGGTGGATACGCAGTATTTT. It codes for CASSGIPVDTQYF.